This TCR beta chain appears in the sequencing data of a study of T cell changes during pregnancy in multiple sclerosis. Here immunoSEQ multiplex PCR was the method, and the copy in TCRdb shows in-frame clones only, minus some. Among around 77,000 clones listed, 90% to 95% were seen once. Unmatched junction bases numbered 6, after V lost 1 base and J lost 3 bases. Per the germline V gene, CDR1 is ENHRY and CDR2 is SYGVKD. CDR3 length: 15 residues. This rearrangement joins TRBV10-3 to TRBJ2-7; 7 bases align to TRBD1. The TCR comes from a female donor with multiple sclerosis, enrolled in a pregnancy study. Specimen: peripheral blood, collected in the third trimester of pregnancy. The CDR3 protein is CAISEFRDSYYEQYF. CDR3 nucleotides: TGTGCCATCAGTGAGTTTAGGGACAGCTACTACGAGCAGTACTTC.